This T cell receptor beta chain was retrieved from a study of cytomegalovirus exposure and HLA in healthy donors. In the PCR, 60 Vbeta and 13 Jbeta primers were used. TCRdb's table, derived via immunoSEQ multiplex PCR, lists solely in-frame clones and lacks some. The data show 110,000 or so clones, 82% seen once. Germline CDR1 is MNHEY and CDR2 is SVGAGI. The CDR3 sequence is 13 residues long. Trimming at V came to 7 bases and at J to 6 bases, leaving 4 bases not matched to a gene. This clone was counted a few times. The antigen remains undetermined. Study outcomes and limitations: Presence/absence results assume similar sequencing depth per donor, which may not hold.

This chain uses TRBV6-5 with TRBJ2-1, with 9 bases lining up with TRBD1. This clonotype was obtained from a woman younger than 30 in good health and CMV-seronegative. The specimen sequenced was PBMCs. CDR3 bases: TGTGCCAGCATAGGGACAGGGCCCAATGAGCAGTTCTTC. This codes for CASIGTGPNEQFF.